These 13 T cell receptor beta chains were all obtained from the same sample, sequenced in a study of blood T cells in healthy people across ages. A sample-barcoded 5' primer and a J-beta primer mix were used in a second PCR of roughly 7 to 11 cycles. TCRdb reprocessed the 5' RACE reads with MiXCR, giving one entry per CDR3 protein. The sample shows about 1,400,000 distinct CDR3 sequences, roughly 45% of them seen only once. The sample comprised blood. These receptors originate from a woman between 18 and 29 years old in good health.

This clonotype was seen more than once but under ten times. The V gene is TRBV29-1, the J gene TRBJ2-1, with TRBD1 as a possible D gene (5 bases). The CDR3 contains 13 residues. Looked up from germline, CDR1 is SQVTM and CDR2 is ANQGSEA. Trimming removed 3 bases at V and 6 bases at J, with 12 bases between. DNA of the CDR3: TGCAGCGTTGACTCGAACAGGATCAATGAGCAGTTCTTC. Its protein product is CSVDSNRINEQFF.

This chain joins TRBV6-6 and TRBJ2-5; TRBD2 matches 8 bases. Germline loops: CDR1 MNHNY, CDR2 SVGAGI (reference sequence). The CDR3 is made up of 16 amino acids. The V and J ends lost 3 bases and 0 bases, in that order; junction bases with no gene match: 6. CDR3 amino acids: CASSYVAGIDQETQYF. The CDR3 DNA reads TGTGCCAGCAGTTATGTAGCGGGGATTGACCAAGAGACCCAGTACTTC.

This clonotype appeared a few times. The chain is built from TRBV3-1 and TRBJ2-1; 10 bases are shared with TRBD1. The V gene's germline CDR1 is LGHDT and CDR2 YNNKEL (reference sequence). The length of the CDR3 is 16 residues. V gave up 5 bases and J gave up 6 bases; unmatched junction bases: 10. The DNA of the CDR3 is TGTGCCAGCAGCTCCCGGGACAGGGGTCGGTCCAATGAGCAGTTCTTC. Its translation is CASSSRDRGRSNEQFF.

The chain recombines TRBV7-8 with TRBJ2-5; D tentatively reads TRBD1 or TRBD2 (5 bases each). Germline CDR1 and CDR2: SGHVS and FQNEAQ. V lost 6 bases to trimming and J lost 1 base, with 15 bases between them. The CDR3 loop spans 15 amino acids. The CDR3 sequence is CASRGEYITQETQYF. CDR3 coding DNA: TGTGCCAGCAGGGGGGAGTACATAACCCAAGAGACCCAGTACTTC.

The chain has TRBV5-1 and TRBJ2-3; D could derive from TRBD1 or TRBD2 (5 bases each). The V gene's germline CDR1 is SGHRS and CDR2 YFSETQ. Trimming cost V 4 bases and J 10 bases, with 10 bases left between them. The CDR3 is 11 residues long. The CDR3 bases are TGCGCCAGCAGCGGGACCGGCTCGCAGTATTTT. Its protein is CASSGTGSQYF. Drawing the rest from reference TRBV5-1 and TRBJ2-3, the complete variable domain is KAGVTQTPRYLIKTRGQQVTLSCSPISGHRSVSWYQQTPGQGLQFLFEYFSETQRNKGNFPGRFSGRQFSNSRSEMNVSTLELGDSALYLCASSGTGSQYFGPGTRLTVL.

The sample holds many counts of this clonotype. The junction departs from germline at one end; a sequencing error may be responsible. The rearrangement uses TRBV4-1 and TRBJ1-1; D is ambiguous. The CDR3 runs 13 residues. Germline CDR1 and CDR2: MGHRA and YSYEKL. CDR3 DNA: TGTGCCAGCAGTCAGGACCTCGGAACTGAAGCTTTCTTT. It yields the protein CASSQDLGTEAFF.

This clonotype has a handful of counts. DNA of the CDR3: TGCAGTGCTAGATTAGCGACAGTGGACACTGAAGCTTTCTTT. Residues: CSARLATVDTEAFF. This sequence joins TRBV20-1 and TRBJ1-1, with TRBD1 as a possible D gene (5 bases). The V and J ends lost 2 bases and 3 bases respectively, with 13 bases between them. The CDR3 is 14 residues long. CDR1 and CDR2 from the germline V gene are DFQATT and SNEGSKA (reference sequence).

V gene TRBV7-9 combines with J gene TRBJ1-2; 7 nucleotides agree with TRBD1. The germline V gene has CDR1 SEHNR and CDR2 FQNEAQ (reference sequence). The J segment lost 6 bases and the V segment lost 1 base, leaving 5 bases of the junction unmatched. The CDR3 runs 14 residues. The CDR3 spells CASSLVGGANGYTF. For the CDR3, the DNA is TGTGCCAGCAGCTTAGTAGGGGGCGCAAATGGCTACACCTTC.

This clonotype came up a few times. The chain carries TRBV25-1 and TRBJ2-7, with 10 bases fitting TRBD2. The germline V gene encodes CDR1 MGHDK and CDR2 SYGVNS. J gave up 4 bases and V 4 bases, and 7 bases lay outside the gene matches. The CDR3 runs to 15 residues. The CDR3 DNA reads as TGTGCCAGCAGTGCGGGACTAGCGATGGTGTACGAGCAGTACTTC. Translated: CASSAGLAMVYEQYF.

The chain uses TRBV20-1 and TRBJ2-3; 8 positions agree with TRBD2. Trimming at V came to 5 bases and at J to 6 bases, leaving 7 bases not matched to a gene. CDR3 length equals 13 residues. The germline CDR1 and CDR2 sequences are DFQATT and SNEGSKA (reference sequence). The chain's CDR3 is CSARVAGSDTQYF. The CDR3 DNA sequence: TGCAGTGCTCGGGTAGCGGGGAGCGATACGCAGTATTTT.

The sample holds a few counts of this clonotype. The rearrangement uses TRBV6-6 and TRBJ1-4; D ambiguous. The CDR3 is made up of 15 amino acids. CDR1 is MNHNY, CDR2 SVGAGI, per germline (reference sequence). Trimming removed 0 bases from V and 7 bases from J, with 12 bases in between. CDR3 bases: TGTGCCAGCAGTTACTCGCTCGCACGGGGTGAAAAACTGTTTTTT. Translation: CASSYSLARGEKLFF.

There are a few counts of this clonotype. The V call is TRBV7-9, the J call TRBJ2-7, with D hard to call. Looked up from germline, CDR1 is SEHNR and CDR2 is FQNEAQ (reference sequence). Trimming shortened V by 1 base and J by 3 bases, and 13 bases separated the two germline ends. The CDR3 length is 15 residues. Written as DNA, the CDR3 is TGTGCCAGCAGCTTAGGGTCTATAGACTTCTACGAGCAGTACTTC. Protein product: CASSLGSIDFYEQYF.

The chain has TRBV5-1 and TRBJ2-7; D is perhaps TRBD2 (6 bases). The V gene lost 3 bases and the J gene lost 0 bases, with 16 bases spanning the gap. Germline V lookup: CDR1 SGHRS, CDR2 YFSETQ. The length of the CDR3 is 16 residues. The DNA of the CDR3 is TGCGCCAGCAGCTCGGGAATGGGGGGTCTCTCCTACGAGCAGTACTTC. Translating it yields CASSSGMGGLSYEQYF.